These 21 T cell receptor beta chains share one sample of origin, sequenced in a study of cytomegalovirus exposure and HLA in healthy donors. PCR employed 60 Vbeta and 13 Jbeta primers. TCRdb's table, derived via immunoSEQ multiplex PCR, lists solely in-frame clones and lacks some. The sample totals about 140,000 clones; its top ten clones hold less than 3.5%. Sequenced: PBMCs. The receptors originated from a middle-aged man in good health and CMV-seronegative.

The chain combines TRBV10-3 with TRBJ1-3, with 10 bases matching TRBD1. The trim removed 5 bases at V and 7 bases at J, leaving 11 bases unmatched. Germline-derived CDR1 and CDR2 are ENHRY and SYGVKD. The CDR3 sequence is 16 residues long. CDR3 DNA: TGTGCCATCAGTAGGGCCGGGACAGGGGAATTTAACACCATATATTTT. Amino acid sequence: CAISRAGTGEFNTIYF.

This chain uses TRBV7-3 with TRBJ2-7, with TRBD1 as a possible D gene (6 bases). This CDR3 is built from 13 residues. Per the germline V gene, CDR1 is SGHTA and CDR2 is FQGTGA. Trimming removed 0 bases from V and 6 bases from J, with 9 bases in between. The CDR3 coding sequence is TGTGCCAGCAGCTTAACGCCGGACAGCGAGCAGTACTTC. Its protein product is CASSLTPDSEQYF. The whole variable domain, remainder taken from reference TRBV7-3 and TRBJ2-7, is GAGVSQTPSNKVTEKGKYVELRCDPISGHTALYWYRQSLGQGPEFLIYFQGTGAADDSGLPNDRFFAVRPEGSVSTLKIQRTERGDSAVYLCASSLTPDSEQYFGPGTRLTVT.

The CDR3 sequence is CASRPPGGDYGYTF. The CDR3 bases are TGTGCCAGTCGTCCCCCGGGGGGCGACTATGGCTACACCTTC. This chain uses TRBV19 with TRBJ1-2; D possibly corresponds to TRBD1 (6 bases). Trimming removed 8 bases from V and 3 bases from J, with 16 bases in between. The CDR3 runs to 14 residues. Germline CDR1 is LNHDA and CDR2 is SQIVND (reference sequence). Full variable domain (missing parts from reference TRBV19 and TRBJ1-2): DGGITQSPKYLFRKEGQNVTLSCEQNLNHDAMYWYRQDPGQGLRLIYYSQIVNDFQKGDIAEGYSVSREKKESFPLTVTSAQKNPTAFYLCASRPPGGDYGYTFGSGTRLTVV.

The CDR3 loop reads CASSLSIPGQPRGYTF. The CDR3 DNA is TGTGCCAGCAGTTTATCGATACCGGGACAGCCCCGGGGCTACACCTTC. The rearrangement uses TRBV28 and TRBJ1-2; 7 nucleotides match TRBD1. The germline V gene has CDR1 MDHEN and CDR2 SYDVKM. Losses at the gene ends were 1 base for V and 8 bases for J; bases not matched to a gene: 13. The CDR3 loop spans 16 amino acids.

The chain links TRBV19 to TRBJ1-2; weak D call: TRBD1 (5 bases). Trimming pared 1 base from V and 4 bases from J, leaving 10 bases between. This CDR3 has 14 residues. Germline V lookup: CDR1 LNHDA, CDR2 SQIVND (reference sequence). The DNA of the CDR3 is TGTGCCAGTAGTATAGGGTCCAGGGTCTATGGCTACACCTTC. Its protein product is CASSIGSRVYGYTF.

The rearrangement joins TRBV12-5 to TRBJ2-1; 11 nucleotides line up with TRBD2. The V gene's germline CDR1 is LGHNT and CDR2 FRNRAP. Germline trimming cut 7 bases from V and 5 bases from J; bases unmatched to any gene: 7. The CDR3 is 15 amino acids. For the CDR3, the DNA is TGTGCTAGTGCCCCACTAGCGGGGGCCGACAATGAGCAGTTCTTC. This gives the protein CASAPLAGADNEQFF. The whole variable domain, remainder taken from reference TRBV12-5 and TRBJ2-1, is DARVTQTPRHKVTEMGQEVTMRCQPILGHNTVFWYRQTMMQGLELLAYFRNRAPLDDSGMPKDRFSAEMPDATLATLKIQPSEPRDSAVYFCASAPLAGADNEQFFGPGTRLTVL.

With regard to this clone: A junction boundary mismatches the germline segment, possibly from a read error. The gene calls are TRBV6-1 and TRBJ1-5; 7 bases fit TRBD1. CDR3 length equals 14 residues. Germline V gene lookup returns CDR1 MNHNS and CDR2 SASEGT. This CDR3 is CASRAGTANRPQHF. The CDR3 DNA is TGTGCCAGCAGGGCAGGGACAGCCAATCGGCCCCAGCATTTT.

V and J are TRBV11-3 and TRBJ2-1; 8 nucleotides line up with TRBD1. The trim removed 1 base at V and 4 bases at J, leaving 0 bases unmatched. The CDR3 covers 14 residues. Germline V gene sequence: CDR1 SGHNT, CDR2 YENEEA. CDR3 in amino acids: CASSLGTGYNEQFF. The CDR3 coding sequence is TGTGCCAGCAGCTTAGGGACAGGGTACAATGAGCAGTTCTTC.

The chain carries TRBV5-1 and TRBJ2-3; D perhaps matches TRBD2 (7 bases). This CDR3 is 14 amino acids long. The V and J ends lost 7 bases and 0 bases respectively, with 12 bases between them. The germline CDR1 and CDR2 sequences are SGHRS and YFSETQ. The CDR3 spells CASEGGTSTDTQYF. CDR3 nucleotides: TGCGCCAGCGAGGGGGGGACTAGCACAGATACGCAGTATTTT.

Concerning this clone: The same CDR3 can be traced to other DNA sequences in this sample. This chain connects TRBV10-3 to TRBJ2-7; D remains ambiguous. The CDR3 has 12 amino acids. In germline, CDR1 is ENHRY, CDR2 SYGVKD. V gave up 3 bases and J gave up 1 base, with 4 bases separating them. CDR3 sequence reads: CAISEQSYEQYF. CDR3 coding DNA: TGTGCCATCAGTGAACAGTCCTACGAGCAGTACTTC.

The CDR3 bases are TGCGCCAGCAGCTTCGGACTAGCGGGGCGCCAAGAGACCCAGTACTTC. This codes for CASSFGLAGRQETQYF. J is TRBJ2-5 and V is TRBV4-3, with TRBD2 matching 12 bases. Germline V gene lookup returns CDR1 LGHNA and CDR2 YSLEER. The CDR3 loop spans 16 amino acids. Unmatched junction bases numbered 5, after V lost 5 bases and J lost 1 base.

The V and J genes are TRBV12-5 and TRBJ2-3; TRBD2 is a possible D gene (6 bases). CDR1 and CDR2 (germline): LGHNT, FRNRAP. With 1 base removed from V and 2 bases from J, the gap between germline ends came to 10 bases. The CDR3 sequence is 15 residues long. CDR3 nucleotide sequence: TGTGCTAGTGGTTTGGGTACTAGCTTCACAGATACGCAGTATTTT. This codes for CASGLGTSFTDTQYF.

The chain joins TRBV6-4 to TRBJ1-2; TRBD1 matches 9 bases. The junction had 11 bases not matched to a gene; V was cut back by 6 bases and J by 3 bases. This CDR3 spans 16 amino acids. CDR1 is MRHNA and CDR2 is SNTAGT in the germline V gene. In nucleotides, the CDR3 is TGTGCCAGCAGCGAAGACAGGGGGAGGGGCTACTATGGCTACACCTTC. Its translation: CASSEDRGRGYYGYTF.

The chain recombines TRBV7-8 with TRBJ2-2, with unresolved D. Per germline, CDR1 SGHVS and CDR2 FQNEAQ. CDR3 length: 14 amino acids. V lost 5 bases and J 5 bases, leaving 12 bases between the germline ends. The CDR3, as DNA: TGTGCCAGCAGCCTCCAATCCGGTACCGGGGAGCTGTTTTTT. It encodes CASSLQSGTGELFF.

CDR3 DNA: TGTGCCAGCAGGGGGAGGGGTGGCGTTGAAAAACTGTTTTTT. It translates to CASRGRGGVEKLFF. J is TRBJ1-4 and V is TRBV2, with D maybe TRBD1 (5 bases). CDR3 size: 14 residues. Trimming shortened V by 6 bases and J by 7 bases, and 15 bases separated the two germline ends. The germline gives CDR1 SNHLY, CDR2 FYNNEI.

The J gene is TRBJ1-2, the V gene TRBV7-2, with D maybe TRBD1 (6 bases). The V end lost 1 base, the J end lost 4 bases, and 16 bases lay between the germline ends. Germline CDR1 reads SGHTA; CDR2 reads FQGNSA. This CDR3 has 16 residues. CDR3 amino acids: CASSLEQGPGIYGYTF. The CDR3 DNA reads as TGTGCCAGCAGCTTAGAGCAGGGGCCAGGTATCTATGGCTACACCTTC.

This chain connects TRBV12-5 to TRBJ1-1; D is unclear. CDR3 length: 17 residues. Trimming pared 1 base from V and 5 bases from J, leaving 20 bases between. CDR1 LGHNT and CDR2 FRNRAP come from the germline V gene. Written as DNA, the CDR3 is TGTGCTAGTGGTTTGGCCCTCGACGGGATTGGTAAGACTGAAGCTTTCTTT. This codes for CASGLALDGIGKTEAFF.

V gene TRBV7-7 combines with J gene TRBJ2-5; 13 nucleotides agree with TRBD2. The CDR3 consists of 17 residues. Per germline, CDR1 SSHAT and CDR2 FNYEAQ (reference sequence). J lost 2 bases, V lost 5 bases, and 8 bases had no gene match. CDR3 DNA: TGTGCCAGCAGCCCAAGGACTAGCGGGGGATCACAAGAGACCCAGTACTTC. It codes for CASSPRTSGGSQETQYF.

This chain joins TRBV7-9 and TRBJ2-3, with 7 bases identical to TRBD2. Per germline, CDR1 SEHNR and CDR2 FQNEAQ (reference sequence). Trimming at V came to 3 bases and at J to 1 base, leaving 7 bases not matched to a gene. This CDR3 comprises 16 residues. The CDR3 DNA sequence: TGTGCCAGCAGCTTCTGGAGGGGAGGGGGCACAGATACGCAGTATTTT. Protein product: CASSFWRGGGTDTQYF.

The chain employs TRBV11-2 and TRBJ1-6; tentatively, D is TRBD1 (5 bases). The CDR3 sequence is 14 residues long. The germline gives CDR1 SGHAT, CDR2 FQNNGV. Between the trimmed V and J ends, which lost 4 bases and 6 bases, there was a span of 10 bases. The CDR3 DNA is TGTGCCAGCAGCTCACAAAGGGGTAATTCACCCCTCCACTTT. This gives the protein CASSSQRGNSPLHF.

V gene TRBV11-3 combines with J gene TRBJ2-5; 14 positions match TRBD2. The CDR3 is 16 amino acids. Per the germline V gene, CDR1 is SGHNT and CDR2 is YENEEA. V lost 5 bases to trimming and J lost 5 bases; unmatched junction nucleotides: 7. CDR3 in amino acids: CASSTRLAGGPETQYF. CDR3 DNA: TGTGCCAGCAGCACTCGACTAGCGGGGGGGCCCGAGACCCAGTACTTC.